This T cell receptor (beta chain) was documented in a study of shared clonotypes between healthy human individuals. Study-level results: Generally, naive subsets (rather than memory subsets) showed larger estimated richness.

The CDR3 extends over 15 amino acids. J gave up 0 bases and V 9 bases, and 7 bases lay outside the gene matches. Germline assignment: CDR1 WNHNN and CDR2 SYGVQD (reference sequence). This clone has only one observation. Its cognate antigen is unknown. The data were produced by immunoSEQ multiplex PCR, yet TCRdb's version contains in-frame clones alone and is incomplete. The sample lists more than 2 million clones; 90% to 95% were seen once. The TCR was taken from a man aged 18-30 years in good health. Sequencing used naive CD4+ T cells sorted from blood. The subset here: CD45RA+ positively selected. The chain has TRBV10-1 and TRBJ2-5, with 10 bases fitting TRBD1. The CDR3 loop reads CASSEGQGHQETQYF. Here the CDR3 DNA reads TGCGCCAGTTCAGAGGGACAGGGGCACCAAGAGACCCAGTACTTC.